One and the same sample provided the 29 T cell receptor beta chains below, sequenced in a study of PD-L1 blockade in urothelial cancer. Time point indicated: pretreatment peripheral blood. The data were produced by immunoSEQ multiplex PCR, yet TCRdb's version contains in-frame clones alone and is incomplete. The data contain some 71,000 clones, around 86% of them singletons. The sequencing here drew on PBMCs, taken around atezolizumab (anti-PD-L1) treatment. These receptors were collected from a man aged 55 to 69 with urothelial cancer.

The chain couples TRBV30 to TRBJ2-5, with D perhaps TRBD1 (5 bases). Germline CDR1 is GTSNPN and CDR2 is SVGIG (reference sequence). V was clipped by 2 bases and J by 5 bases, with 12 bases between them. The CDR3 totals 13 residues. As DNA, the CDR3 is TGTGCCTGGAGTCGTGGGGCAGGGGAGACCCAGTACTTC. Translating it yields CAWSRGAGETQYF.

V and J are TRBV5-6 and TRBJ2-7; no clear D gene. The CDR3 runs to 15 residues. V was shortened by 0 bases and J by 9 bases, with 19 bases between the two germline ends. Germline V CDR1 and CDR2: SGHDT, YYEEEE. CDR3 sequence reads: CASSLGVGALRGQYF. CDR3 coding DNA: TGTGCCAGCAGCTTGGGCGTAGGAGCTCTACGAGGGCAGTACTTC.

This clone is a singleton in its sample. The chain couples TRBV6-5 to TRBJ1-5; D is undetermined. The V end lost 8 bases, the J end lost 5 bases, and 16 bases lay between the germline ends. Looked up from germline, CDR1 is MNHEY and CDR2 is SVGAGI. The CDR3 extends over 14 amino acids. CDR3 DNA: TGTGCCAGCGCGAGGGCCGGCGTTTATCAGCCCCAGCATTTT. Its translation is CASARAGVYQPQHF.

This clone came up a few times. The chain carries TRBV7-6 and TRBJ1-1; no clear D gene. Trimming removed 2 bases from V and 0 bases from J, with 16 bases in between. The CDR3 has 17 amino acids. CDR1 SGHVS and CDR2 FNYEAQ come from the germline V gene. The CDR3 nucleotides are TGTGCCAGCAGCTTAACGGGGATTGGAGTCATGAACACTGAAGCTTTCTTT. Translation gives CASSLTGIGVMNTEAFF.

DNA for the CDR3: TGTGCCAGCAGTTTGCGACTAGCAGGTATTCCGAACACCGGGGAGCTGTTTTTT. Translated: CASSLRLAGIPNTGELFF. This chain links TRBV27 with TRBJ2-2; 7 bases are shared with TRBD2. Losses at the gene ends were 3 bases for V and 0 bases for J; bases not matched to a gene: 10. Germline V gives CDR1 MNHEY, CDR2 SMNVEV (reference sequence). This CDR3 has 18 residues.

The rearrangement uses TRBV29-1 and TRBJ2-7, with D possibly TRBD2 on 6 matching bases. The V and J ends lost 4 bases and 3 bases respectively, with 13 bases between them. The CDR3 length is 13 residues. Germline V gene sequence: CDR1 SQVTM, CDR2 ANQGSEA. CDR3 nucleotide sequence: TGCAGCGTTGGGAGGGGAGACCGCTACGAGCAGTACTTC. Amino acid sequence: CSVGRGDRYEQYF.

This chain joins TRBV11-2 and TRBJ2-1, with TRBD1 matching over 11 bases. Germline CDR1 SGHAT, CDR2 FQNNGV. This CDR3 spans 15 amino acids. The J segment lost 7 bases and the V segment lost 5 bases, leaving 7 bases of the junction unmatched. In nucleotides, the CDR3 is TGTGCCAGCAGCCGCGGACAGGGGGCGCTTAATGAGCAGTTCTTC. Residues: CASSRGQGALNEQFF. The whole variable domain, filled in from reference TRBV11-2 and TRBJ2-1, reads EAGVAQSPRYKIIEKRQSVAFWCNPISGHATLYWYQQILGQGPKLLIQFQNNGVVDDSQLPKDRFSAERLKGVDSTLKIQPAKLEDSAVYLCASSRGQGALNEQFFGPGTRLTVL.

In its sample, this clone was seen once. The chain uses TRBV9 and TRBJ2-1, with D tentatively TRBD1 (6 bases). In germline, CDR1 is SGDLS, CDR2 YYNGEE. Trimming stripped 3 bases from V and 3 bases from J, with 16 bases between. This CDR3 is 16 amino acids long. CDR3 nucleotides: TGTGCCAGCAGCGCTGTCGGACAGTCGTTCTACAATGAGCAGTTCTTC. Translated: CASSAVGQSFYNEQFF.

This sequence joins TRBV18 and TRBJ2-2; a possible D gene is TRBD1 (6 bases). Germline-derived CDR1 and CDR2 are KGHSH and LQKENI. The CDR3 length is 14 residues. The V and J ends lost 7 bases and 0 bases respectively, with 9 bases between them. The CDR3 nucleotides are TGTGCCAGCTTTGGGGGCGCGAACACCGGGGAGCTGTTTTTT. Translating gives CASFGGANTGELFF.

The chain carries TRBV9 and TRBJ2-3, with TRBD2 matching over 11 bases. Germline V gene lookup returns CDR1 SGDLS and CDR2 YYNGEE. Germline trimming cut 4 bases from V and 6 bases from J; bases unmatched to any gene: 10. This CDR3 has 16 amino acids. The CDR3 sequence is CASSPTLAGVGDTQYF. The CDR3 nucleotides are TGTGCCAGCAGCCCAACACTAGCGGGGGTAGGGGATACGCAGTATTTT.

The rearrangement links TRBV5-1 to TRBJ2-3, with TRBD1 as a possible D gene (6 bases). In germline, CDR1 is SGHRS, CDR2 YFSETQ. This CDR3 has 15 residues. V shed 1 base and J shed 6 bases, with 15 bases lying between them. For the CDR3, the DNA is TGCGCCAGCAGCTTGTCTCAGGGGTCGTGGGATACGCAGTATTTT. This translates into CASSLSQGSWDTQYF.

V gene TRBV9 combines with J gene TRBJ2-1, with D maybe TRBD2 (5 bases). The CDR3 runs to 16 residues. V lost 0 bases and J lost 7, with 17 bases in between. In germline, CDR1 is SGDLS, CDR2 YYNGEE. DNA for the CDR3: TGTGCCAGCAGCGTAGTTGGCAGGACGGGGAAAAATGAGCAGTTCTTC. This translates into CASSVVGRTGKNEQFF.

The V gene is TRBV7-2, the J gene TRBJ1-4; D is perhaps TRBD1 (6 bases). Trimming pared 1 base from V and 7 bases from J, leaving 13 bases between. The V gene's germline CDR1 is SGHTA and CDR2 FQGNSA. The CDR3 sequence is 15 residues long. CDR3 protein: CASSLDREGVEKLFF. CDR3 coding DNA: TGTGCCAGCAGCTTAGACAGGGAAGGAGTTGAAAAACTGTTTTTT.

The V and J genes are TRBV5-4 and TRBJ2-4; D unresolved. The CDR3 spans 16 residues. Trimming removed 2 bases at V and 5 bases at J, with 17 bases between. Germline assignment: CDR1 SGHNT and CDR2 YYREEE (reference sequence). CDR3 sequence reads: CASSFFPPVPENIQYF. CDR3 DNA: TGTGCCAGCAGCTTCTTTCCGCCTGTGCCAGAAAACATTCAGTACTTC.

V usage is TRBV4-1 and J usage is TRBJ2-1; 8 nucleotides align to TRBD2. The V and J ends lost 0 bases and 0 bases, in that order; junction bases with no gene match: 4. This CDR3 spans 17 amino acids. Germline V lookup: CDR1 MGHRA, CDR2 YSYEKL. CDR3 sequence reads: CASSQDSRGGSYNEQFF. The CDR3 DNA reads as TGCGCCAGCAGCCAAGATTCCCGGGGGGGCTCCTACAATGAGCAGTTCTTC.

This clone was counted only a few times. The rearrangement links TRBV7-6 to TRBJ2-2, with a tentative D call TRBD1 (5 bases). Trimming took off 1 base at V and 3 bases at J, with 12 bases between the two ends. CDR3 length equals 16 residues. The germline V gene encodes CDR1 SGHVS and CDR2 FNYEAQ. CDR3 protein: CASSLGQGSYTGELFF. The DNA for the CDR3 is TGTGCCAGCAGCTTAGGGCAGGGTTCTTACACCGGGGAGCTGTTTTTT.

The chain has TRBV4-2 and TRBJ1-3; 7 bases map to TRBD1. There are 15 residues in the CDR3. V lost 1 base, J lost 7 bases, and 7 bases stayed unmatched. CDR1 and CDR2 from the germline V gene are LGHNA and YNFKEQ. In DNA form, the CDR3 reads TGTGCCAGCAGCCAAGGCGGGACAGCCTTGAACACCATATATTTT. It encodes CASSQGGTALNTIYF.

The chain has TRBV19 and TRBJ2-2; 9 bases are a match to TRBD2. This CDR3 has 17 residues. Germline V gene lookup returns CDR1 LNHDA and CDR2 SQIVND (reference sequence). The V and J ends lost 5 bases and 4 bases, in that order; junction bases with no gene match: 11. The CDR3 DNA is TGTGCCAGTAGTTGGTCGGAAGTAGCGGGGGTCACCGGGGAGCTGTTTTTT. Protein sequence: CASSWSEVAGVTGELFF.

The chain combines TRBV5-1 with TRBJ1-6; D is perhaps TRBD1 (5 bases). Trimming removed 2 bases at V and 5 bases at J, with 11 bases between. This CDR3 contains 15 residues. From germline, CDR1 is SGHRS and CDR2 YFSETQ. The CDR3 spells CASSFSGGNNSPLHF. The CDR3 bases are TGCGCCAGCAGCTTTTCCGGGGGTAATAATTCACCCCTCCACTTT.

This clone was seen only a few times. The rearrangement links TRBV18 to TRBJ2-6; D is possibly TRBD1 (6 bases). The germline V and J ends were trimmed by 6 bases and 2 bases, with 17 bases remaining between them. The CDR3 spans 17 residues. The germline V gene has CDR1 KGHSH and CDR2 LQKENI. The CDR3 loop is CASSKLQGSTGANVLTF. The CDR3 nucleotides read TGTGCCAGCTCCAAACTACAGGGAAGTACTGGGGCCAACGTCCTGACTTTC.

The chain uses TRBV27 and TRBJ1-2; 10 positions match TRBD1. This CDR3 region has 15 residues. Trimming took 10 bases from V and 3 from J; bases not matched to a gene: 11. Germline CDR1 is MNHEY and CDR2 is SMNVEV (reference sequence). The CDR3 is CANLNSGTGDYGYTF. The CDR3 nucleotides read TGTGCCAACTTAAATTCAGGGACAGGGGACTATGGCTACACCTTC.

The CDR3 sequence is CASSSGGGHSPLHF. The CDR3 region has the DNA TGTGCCAGCAGTTCAGGCGGGGGGCATTCACCCCTCCACTTT. The chain links TRBV28 to TRBJ1-6; D perhaps matches TRBD1 (6 bases). Germline loops: CDR1 MDHEN, CDR2 SYDVKM. The ends were cut back, 4 bases at V and 8 bases at J, with 12 bases in the middle. There are 14 residues in the CDR3.

This clone came up a few times. V is TRBV9 and J is TRBJ2-1, with 8 bases identical to TRBD2. Unmatched junction bases numbered 9, after V lost 0 bases and J lost 7 bases. Germline CDR1 and CDR2: SGDLS and YYNGEE. The CDR3 is made up of 16 amino acids. CDR3 coding DNA: TGTGCCAGCAGCGTAGTAGGAGCGGGGGTGGGGAATGAGCAGTTCTTC. Encoded protein: CASSVVGAGVGNEQFF.

The rearrangement joins TRBV30 to TRBJ2-7; 11 bases agree with TRBD2. CDR3 length: 14 amino acids. V was pared by 2 bases and J by 9 bases, with 9 bases of the junction left unmatched. Germline V gene lookup returns CDR1 GTSNPN and CDR2 SVGIG (reference sequence). DNA of the CDR3: TGTGCCTGGAGTCCACTTAGCGGGGGGGCGAGGCAGTACTTC. Protein sequence: CAWSPLSGGARQYF.

This chain connects TRBV6-5 to TRBJ2-5; 10 positions match TRBD2. V was clipped by 7 bases and J by 2 bases; unmatched bases: 7. Germline assignment: CDR1 MNHEY and CDR2 SVGAGI. CDR3 length equals 15 residues. The CDR3: CASTPLAGAQETQYF. CDR3 DNA sequence: TGTGCCAGCACCCCTCTAGCGGGGGCGCAAGAGACCCAGTACTTC.

The J gene is TRBJ2-7, the V gene TRBV18, with 11 bases aligning to TRBD1. The CDR3 is made up of 15 amino acids. V was pared by 6 bases and J by 2 bases, with 6 bases of the junction left unmatched. Per the germline V gene, CDR1 is KGHSH and CDR2 is LQKENI. The CDR3 coding sequence is TGTGCCAGCTCGCCCGGGACAGGGGGGACCTACGAGCAGTACTTC. Translating it yields CASSPGTGGTYEQYF.

The rearrangement links TRBV6-5 to TRBJ2-3; TRBD1 is a possible D gene (6 bases). Trimming took off 6 bases at V and 2 bases at J, with 12 bases between the two ends. This CDR3 region has 14 residues. Germline CDR1 and CDR2: MNHEY and SVGAGI. The DNA for the CDR3 is TGTGCCAGCAGGTTACAGGGATACACAGATACGCAGTATTTT. This sequence encodes CASRLQGYTDTQYF.

The chain employs TRBV5-1 and TRBJ2-5, with D maybe TRBD1 (5 bases). The V gene's germline CDR1 is SGHRS and CDR2 YFSETQ. This CDR3 contains 15 residues. V was clipped by 8 bases and J by 5 bases, with 22 bases between them. The CDR3 DNA sequence: TGCGCCAGTACCCTTAATCCTTTGGCAGGGGAGACCCAGTACTTC. Translation gives CASTLNPLAGETQYF.

The chain has TRBV5-4 and TRBJ2-1, with D maybe TRBD1 (7 bases). There are 16 residues in the CDR3. V lost 1 base to trimming and J lost 7 bases, with 18 bases between them. Germline CDR1 reads SGHNT; CDR2 reads YYREEE (reference sequence). CDR3: CASSLFGGSGGNEQFF. CDR3 sequence (DNA): TGTGCCAGCAGCTTGTTTGGGGGCTCAGGGGGGAATGAGCAGTTCTTC. The full variable domain, in which reference TRBV5-4 and TRBJ2-1 provide the parts outside the CDR3, is ETGVTQSPTHLIKTRGQQVTLRCSSQSGHNTVSWYQQALGQGPQFIFQYYREEENGRGNFPPRFSGLQFPNYSSELNVNALELDDSALYLCASSLFGGSGGNEQFFGPGTRLTVL.